This TCR beta chain was captured in a study of technical replicates of blood from several donors. This CDR3 comprises 14 residues. CDR1 is MNHNS and CDR2 is SASEGT in the germline V gene. V shed 6 bases, J shed 3 bases, and the junction held 6 bases outside the gene matches. Method: immunoSEQ multiplex PCR; TCRdb's copy keeps in-frame clones and lacks some. This sample has tens of thousands of clones, with around 92% found just once. Sequencing was carried out using PBMCs. The TCR was taken from a human donor in good health. Some clones in this sample may be carry-over from other donors' samples. This sequence joins TRBV6-1 and TRBJ2-7, with 9 bases matching TRBD1. CDR3 in amino acids: CASRAGTGYYEQYF. The DNA for the CDR3 is TGTGCCAGCAGAGCCGGGACAGGGTACTACGAGCAGTACTTC.